Each of the 26 T cell receptor beta chains below was sequenced from the same sample in a study of identical twins (dated by TCRdb to the mid-2010s). Library preparation was by 5' RACE. The sequencer was an Illumina HiSeq 2000. The public reads were quality trimmed at Q25 with fastp and then assembled into clones with MiXCR by TCRdb, keeping productive beta chains. Identical CDR3 proteins give one entry, which carries the most common genes and DNA. The sample includes about 530,000 distinct CDR3 sequences, with 20% to 25% observed a single time. The ten largest clones take up about 0.5% of the sample. A further study also used this sample, focusing on yellow fever vaccine responses in identical twins.

What was sequenced was CD4+ T cells sorted from blood. The receptors were sampled from a woman under 30 in good health.

This clonotype was seen a handful of times. The chain carries TRBV6-1 and TRBJ1-5; no clear D gene. Germline V CDR1 and CDR2: MNHNS, SASEGT. This CDR3 comprises 15 residues. The V gene lost 8 bases and the J gene lost 0 bases, with 14 bases spanning the gap. CDR3 protein: CASGMAVDSNQPQHF. The CDR3 DNA follows: TGTGCCAGCGGGATGGCGGTAGATAGCAATCAGCCCCAGCATTTT.

This clonotype occurred a few times. J is TRBJ2-4 and V is TRBV3-1, with D possibly called TRBD1 or TRBD2 (6 bases each). Deletions cut 1 base from V and 13 bases from J, with 14 bases between. The CDR3 is made up of 13 amino acids. CDR1 is LGHDT, CDR2 YNNKEL, per germline (reference sequence). This CDR3 reads CASSQGTTGAQYF. CDR3 nucleotides: TGTGCCAGCAGCCAAGGGACCACGGGGGCCCAGTACTTC.

There are a few counts of this clonotype. This chain links TRBV4-1 with TRBJ2-1; 8 bases fit TRBD2. The V segment lost 1 base and the J segment 8 bases; nucleotides outside the gene matches: 7. The CDR3 totals 15 residues. CDR1 is MGHRA, CDR2 YSYEKL, per germline. CDR3 region: CASSQVAAGVHEQFF. The CDR3 DNA follows: TGCGCCAGCAGCCAAGTTGCAGCGGGAGTTCATGAGCAGTTCTTC.

This clonotype was seen a single time. V and J are TRBV19 and TRBJ2-2; maybe TRBD1 (7 bases). Germline V gene lookup returns CDR1 LNHDA and CDR2 SQIVND (reference sequence). V lost 7 bases and J 4 bases, leaving 16 bases between the germline ends. The length of the CDR3 is 15 residues. The CDR3 here is CASTLQGGITGELFF. The CDR3 coding sequence is TGTGCCAGTACATTGCAGGGGGGCATCACCGGGGAGCTGTTTTTT.

In its sample, this clonotype was seen a few times. The V gene is TRBV20-1, the J gene TRBJ1-2; D gene uncertain. Germline CDR1 reads DFQATT; CDR2 reads SNEGSKA (reference sequence). Trimming left V 3 bases short and J 3 bases short, with 11 bases between. CDR3 length: 13 amino acids. CDR3 region: CSASRAQHYGYTF. CDR3 sequence (DNA): TGCAGTGCTAGTCGCGCCCAACACTATGGCTACACCTTC.

This chain joins TRBV2 and TRBJ2-1; D is perhaps TRBD2 (6 bases). The CDR3 runs 14 residues. V was trimmed by 6 bases and J by 4 bases, leaving 13 bases between them. Germline V CDR1 and CDR2: SNHLY, FYNNEI. In DNA form, the CDR3 reads TGTGCCAGCAGGGGACTTCAGAATTACAATGAGCAGTTCTTC. Amino acid sequence: CASRGLQNYNEQFF.

The J gene is TRBJ2-3, the V gene TRBV5-1, with 7 bases that match TRBD2. Looked up from germline, CDR1 is SGHRS and CDR2 is YFSETQ. The CDR3 covers 19 residues. The V segment lost 0 bases and the J segment 5 bases; nucleotides outside the gene matches: 18. Written as DNA, the CDR3 is TGCGCCAGCAGCTTGGCCAAATTCGGTCGGCGGGAGAGGGAAGATACGCAGTATTTT. Translating gives CASSLAKFGRREREDTQYF.

The sample holds a few counts of this clonotype. The chain links TRBV7-9 to TRBJ2-7; D not certain. Per germline, CDR1 SEHNR and CDR2 FQNEAQ (reference sequence). The V and J ends lost 4 bases and 4 bases respectively, with 5 bases between them. The CDR3 loop spans 11 amino acids. The CDR3 region is CASSSMYEQYV. The DNA of the CDR3 is TGTGCCAGCAGCTCCATGTACGAGCAGTACGTC.

This sequence joins TRBV2 and TRBJ2-7, with 7 bases identical to TRBD1. The CDR3 has 16 amino acids. The J segment lost 4 bases and the V segment lost 5 bases, leaving 14 bases of the junction unmatched. Germline V gene sequence: CDR1 SNHLY, CDR2 FYNNEI. The CDR3 region has the DNA TGTGCCAGCAGTCCCGGGACAGAGCGCGGAAGTTACGAGCAGTACGTC. Translated: CASSPGTERGSYEQYV.

This clonotype was counted many times. The genes are TRBV12-3 or TRBV12-4 and TRBJ2-4; D is undetermined. Trimming left V 0 bases short and J 0 bases short, with 3 bases between. This CDR3 is 14 amino acids long. The CDR3 DNA is TGTGCCAGCAGTTTAGCCCTAGCCAAAAACATTCAGTACTTC. It codes for CASSLALAKNIQYF.

The V call is TRBV10-3, the J call TRBJ2-7; D is ambiguous. V was shortened by 6 bases and J by 2 bases, with 20 bases between the two germline ends. This CDR3 spans 16 amino acids. Germline V lookup: CDR1 ENHRY, CDR2 SYGVKD. The CDR3 nucleotides read TGTGCCATCAGCCGGCATGCAGCTACAACCACCTACGAGCAGTACTTC. Encoded protein: CAISRHAATTTYEQYF.

The chain couples TRBV6-5 to TRBJ2-2; 8 bases fit TRBD1. The CDR3 runs 17 residues. The V and J ends lost 0 bases and 4 bases, in that order; junction bases with no gene match: 7. CDR1 and CDR2 from the germline V gene are MNHEY and SVGAGI. The CDR3: CASSYSTGQGTTGELFF. Here the CDR3 DNA reads TGTGCCAGCAGTTACTCGACAGGACAGGGCACCACCGGGGAGCTGTTTTTT.

This clonotype has more than one count but fewer than ten. V is TRBV10-3 and J is TRBJ2-1; TRBD1 matches 8 bases. The J segment lost 8 bases and the V segment lost 4 bases, leaving 4 bases of the junction unmatched. Germline values: CDR1 ENHRY, CDR2 SYGVKD. This CDR3 is 13 amino acids long. The CDR3 loop reads CAISGTGFDEQFF. The CDR3 bases are TGTGCCATCAGTGGGACAGGGTTCGATGAGCAGTTCTTC.

This rearrangement joins TRBV6-1 to TRBJ2-5; 9 bases align to TRBD1. The V gene's germline CDR1 is MNHNS and CDR2 SASEGT. The ends lost 4 bases at V and 5 bases at J; junction bases unmatched: 8. The length of the CDR3 is 15 residues. CDR3 coding DNA: TGTGCCAGCAGTGCCGGACAGGGGAGACGGGAGACCCAGTACTTC. This codes for CASSAGQGRRETQYF.

The genes are TRBV20-1 and TRBJ2-5; D might be TRBD1 (6 bases). V was clipped by 7 bases and J by 8 bases, with 20 bases between them. The V gene's germline CDR1 is DFQATT and CDR2 SNEGSKA (reference sequence). CDR3 length: 13 residues. The CDR3 DNA follows: TGCAGTGGCCAGGACAGCCTCGGTTTCACCCAGTACTTC. Translation gives CSGQDSLGFTQYF.

The CDR3 loop is CASSTRQEAQYF. DNA for the CDR3: TGTGCCAGCTCAACCCGACAGGAGGCCCAGTACTTC. The rearrangement uses TRBV18 and TRBJ2-5; possible D gene TRBD1, 6 bases. CDR3 length equals 12 residues. The V end was cut by 5 bases, the J end by 9 bases, with 13 bases between. Looked up from germline, CDR1 is KGHSH and CDR2 is LQKENI. The variable domain in full, completed from reference TRBV18 and TRBJ2-5, reads NAGVMQNPRHLVRRRGQEARLRCSPMKGHSHVYWYRQLPEEGLKFMVYLQKENIIDESGMPKERFSAEFPKEGPSILRIQQVVRGDSAAYFCASSTRQEAQYFGPGTRLLVL.

This clonotype was found once. The V gene is TRBV4-1, the J gene TRBJ1-1; D is uncertain. Germline V CDR1 and CDR2: MGHRA, YSYEKL. The CDR3 has 15 amino acids. Trimming removed 1 base at V and 0 bases at J, with 9 bases between. CDR3: CASSQVVQVNTEAFF. DNA of the CDR3: TGCGCCAGCAGCCAAGTTGTACAAGTGAACACTGAAGCTTTCTTT.

This clonotype showed up just a few times. This rearrangement joins TRBV11-2 to TRBJ2-2, with TRBD1 matching 10 bases. The CDR3 has 15 residues. The V segment lost 5 bases and the J segment 7 bases; nucleotides outside the gene matches: 7. CDR1 SGHAT and CDR2 FQNNGV come from the germline V gene. CDR3 in amino acids: CASSADRGHSGELFF. The CDR3 nucleotides read TGTGCCAGCAGCGCAGACAGGGGGCACAGCGGGGAGCTGTTTTTT.

This clonotype was detected a few times. V gene TRBV19 combines with J gene TRBJ2-7; weak D call: TRBD2 (6 bases). V lost 1 base to trimming and J lost 0 bases, with 10 bases between them. Germline V lookup: CDR1 LNHDA, CDR2 SQIVND (reference sequence). This CDR3 is 15 amino acids long. The CDR3 spells CASSIVSGASYEQYF. For the CDR3, the DNA is TGTGCCAGTAGTATAGTTTCGGGAGCCTCCTACGAGCAGTACTTC.

This clonotype was seen only a few times. The rearrangement uses TRBV12-3 or TRBV12-4 and TRBJ2-3; 12 bases match TRBD2. With V trimmed by 5 bases and J by 0 bases, 9 bases remained unmatched. The CDR3 length is 18 residues. DNA of the CDR3: TGTGCCAGCAGTCTCCGGACTAGCGGGATAGGTAGCACAGATACGCAGTATTTT. Protein product: CASSLRTSGIGSTDTQYF.

V gene TRBV12-3 or TRBV12-4 combines with J gene TRBJ1-4; weak D call: TRBD1 (5 bases). The ends were cut back, 3 bases at V and 8 bases at J, with 10 bases in the middle. CDR3 length equals 13 residues. CDR3 loop: CASSLTEREKLFF. The CDR3 DNA follows: TGTGCCAGCAGTTTGACAGAGAGGGAAAAACTGTTTTTT.

In its sample, this clonotype was seen a few times. The chain has TRBV29-1 and TRBJ2-1; no firm D call. Trimming removed 4 bases from V and 0 bases from J, with 10 bases in between. This CDR3 has 14 amino acids. Germline loops: CDR1 SQVTM, CDR2 ANQGSEA. The CDR3 region is CSVVLASSYNEQFF. For the CDR3, the DNA is TGCAGCGTTGTTCTGGCCAGCTCCTACAATGAGCAGTTCTTC.

This clonotype appeared many times. The CDR3 DNA follows: TGCGCCAGCAGCCAAACGCAGGGTAGCACCGGGGAGCTGTTTTTT. It specifies CASSQTQGSTGELFF. The gene calls are TRBV5-1 and TRBJ2-2, with D tentatively TRBD1 (5 bases). From germline, CDR1 is SGHRS and CDR2 YFSETQ. The CDR3 length is 15 residues. Trimming left V 4 bases short and J 4 bases short, with 14 bases between.

V and J are TRBV12-3 or TRBV12-4 and TRBJ1-1; D gene uncertain. Trimming cost V 0 bases and J 0 bases, with 14 bases left between them. The CDR3 has 17 residues. CDR3 DNA sequence: TGTGCCAGCAGTTTAGCGCTCGGGGAGCCGATGAACACTGAAGCTTTCTTT. Its translation: CASSLALGEPMNTEAFF.

A few counts support this clonotype. This rearrangement joins TRBV7-9 to TRBJ2-1; D gene uncertain. The length of the CDR3 is 16 residues. Trimming took off 5 bases at V and 0 bases at J, with 14 bases between the two ends. Germline assignment: CDR1 SEHNR and CDR2 FQNEAQ (reference sequence). The CDR3 protein is CASSPDVRNSYNEQFF. CDR3 nucleotide sequence: TGTGCCAGCAGCCCAGACGTCCGGAACTCCTACAATGAGCAGTTCTTC.

This clonotype was picked up many times. The chain uses TRBV3-1 and TRBJ1-1, with 10 bases matching TRBD1. Germline lookup yields CDR1 LGHDT and CDR2 YNNKEL (reference sequence). V lost 2 bases, J lost 2 bases, and 2 bases stayed unmatched. CDR3 size: 15 residues. CDR3 in amino acids: CASSQRTGGNTEAFF. DNA of the CDR3: TGTGCCAGCAGCCAACGGACAGGGGGAAACACTGAAGCTTTCTTT.